This is a list of T cell receptor beta chains from one sample in a study of cytomegalovirus exposure and HLA in healthy donors. Clones were read by immunoSEQ multiplex PCR, and TCRdb kept only the in-frame ones, dropping some. The repertoire holds around 180,000 clones, with around 80% as singletons. Specimen: PBMCs. Source of these receptors: a male donor in good health and CMV-seronegative. Each CDR3 is given with its conserved first and last residue. The D gene is left open where the match is weak. Rows give clone size only sometimes, using once, few, many, or a class for an expanded clone.

d_call: .
clone_size: .
v_call: TRBV6-5
cdr3_length: 14
j_call: TRBJ2-3
cdr3_aa: CASSPGVGTDTQYF
cdr3_nt: TGTGCCAGCAGTCCGGGGGTGGGCACAGATACGCAGTATTTT

d_call: TRBD2
clone_size: few
v_call: TRBV4-1
cdr3_length: 15
j_call: TRBJ2-7
cdr3_aa: CASSPPGLGVFEQYF
cdr3_nt: TGCGCCAGCAGCCCCCCGGGACTAGGGGTGTTCGAGCAGTACTTC

d_call: .
clone_size: .
v_call: TRBV5-1
cdr3_length: 16
j_call: TRBJ1-3
cdr3_aa: CASSLEVSNSGNTIYF
cdr3_nt: TGCGCCAGCAGCTTGGAAGTCAGTAACTCTGGAAACACCATATATTTT

d_call: .
clone_size: .
v_call: TRBV6-6
cdr3_length: 14
j_call: TRBJ1-1
cdr3_aa: CASSYAGVDTEAFF
cdr3_nt: TGTGCCAGCAGTTACGCAGGGGTTGACACTGAAGCTTTCTTT

d_call: TRBD2
clone_size: .
v_call: TRBV7-7
cdr3_length: 16
j_call: TRBJ2-5
cdr3_aa: CASSLGLAGGQETQYF
cdr3_nt: TGTGCCAGCAGCTTAGGGCTAGCGGGGGGCCAAGAGACCCAGTACTTC

d_call: .
clone_size: .
v_call: TRBV28
cdr3_length: 14
j_call: TRBJ1-1
cdr3_aa: CASRAYFGGTEAFF
cdr3_nt: TGTGCCAGCAGGGCGTATTTTGGCGGCACTGAAGCTTTCTTT

d_call: .
clone_size: .
v_call: TRBV28
cdr3_length: 18
j_call: TRBJ2-7
cdr3_aa: CASSPPQPSGSRGYEQYF
cdr3_nt: TGTGCCAGCAGTCCTCCCCAGCCATCAGGTAGTCGGGGTTACGAGCAGTACTTC

d_call: TRBD1
clone_size: .
v_call: TRBV2
cdr3_length: 15
j_call: TRBJ2-5
cdr3_aa: CASSPRDRGWETQYF
cdr3_nt: TGTGCCAGCAGTCCCCGGGACAGGGGTTGGGAGACCCAGTACTTC

d_call: TRBD1
clone_size: .
v_call: TRBV5-4
cdr3_length: 13
j_call: TRBJ1-2
cdr3_aa: CASSLTGGNGYTF
cdr3_nt: TGTGCCAGCAGCTTGACAGGGGGCAACGGCTACACCTTC

d_call: TRBD1
clone_size: .
v_call: TRBV4-1
cdr3_length: 16
j_call: TRBJ1-2
cdr3_aa: CASSQGTGQGNYGYTF
cdr3_nt: TGCGCCAGCAGCCAAGGAACGGGACAGGGGAACTATGGCTACACCTTC

d_call: .
clone_size: .
v_call: TRBV19
cdr3_length: 15
j_call: TRBJ1-3
cdr3_aa: CASSAPGFSGNTIYF
cdr3_nt: TGTGCCAGTAGTGCCCCAGGGTTCTCTGGAAACACCATATATTTT

d_call: .
clone_size: .
v_call: TRBV5-1
cdr3_length: 13
j_call: TRBJ2-7
cdr3_aa: CASSFLTTYEQYF
cdr3_nt: TGCGCCAGCAGCTTTTTGACTACCTACGAGCAGTACTTC

d_call: .
clone_size: .
v_call: TRBV2
cdr3_length: 14
j_call: TRBJ1-5
cdr3_aa: CASGGSGNNQPQHF
cdr3_nt: TGTGCCAGCGGAGGCTCAGGTAACAATCAGCCCCAGCATTTT

d_call: TRBD1
clone_size: .
v_call: TRBV6-1
cdr3_length: 13
j_call: TRBJ1-1
cdr3_aa: CASSVGQGQAAFF
cdr3_nt: TGTGCCAGCAGTGTGGGACAGGGGCAGGCAGCTTTCTTT

d_call: .
clone_size: once
v_call: TRBV18
cdr3_length: 15
j_call: TRBJ2-5
cdr3_aa: CASSPTLRGWETQYF
cdr3_nt: TGTGCCAGCTCACCAACCTTAAGGGGATGGGAGACCCAGTACTTC

d_call: .
clone_size: once
v_call: TRBV7-9
cdr3_length: 16
j_call: TRBJ2-7
cdr3_aa: CASSLVRLPPSYEQYF
cdr3_nt: TGTGCCAGCAGCTTAGTGAGGCTCCCTCCCTCCTACGAGCAGTACTTC

d_call: .
clone_size: .
v_call: TRBV5-1
cdr3_length: 15
j_call: TRBJ1-3
cdr3_aa: CASSLAGGKGNTIYF
cdr3_nt: TGCGCCAGCAGCTTGGCCGGGGGTAAAGGAAACACCATATATTTT

d_call: TRBD2
clone_size: .
v_call: TRBV28
cdr3_length: 16
j_call: TRBJ2-7
cdr3_aa: CASMGGLAGGSYEQYF
cdr3_nt: TGTGCCAGCATGGGGGGACTAGCGGGAGGATCCTACGAGCAGTACTTC

d_call: .
clone_size: .
v_call: TRBV28
cdr3_length: 12
j_call: TRBJ1-5
cdr3_aa: CASRGLNQPQHF
cdr3_nt: TGTGCCAGCAGGGGGCTTAATCAGCCCCAGCATTTT

d_call: .
clone_size: .
v_call: TRBV5-1
cdr3_length: 14
j_call: TRBJ2-7
cdr3_aa: CASSLRGAAYEQYF
cdr3_nt: TGCGCCAGCAGCCTCAGGGGTGCGGCCTACGAGCAGTACTTC

d_call: TRBD1
clone_size: .
v_call: TRBV19
cdr3_length: 13
j_call: TRBJ1-2
cdr3_aa: CASRPTGGGGYTF
cdr3_nt: TGTGCCAGTAGACCTACAGGGGGCGGTGGCTACACCTTC

d_call: TRBD1
clone_size: .
v_call: TRBV2
cdr3_length: 16
j_call: TRBJ1-5
cdr3_aa: CASRERTGTENQPQHF
cdr3_nt: TGTGCCAGCAGGGAAAGAACCGGGACAGAGAATCAGCCCCAGCATTTT

d_call: .
clone_size: few
v_call: TRBV28
cdr3_length: 11
j_call: TRBJ1-1
cdr3_aa: CASSLSGKAFF
cdr3_nt: TGTGCCAGCAGTTTATCCGGGAAAGCTTTCTTT

d_call: TRBD1
clone_size: .
v_call: TRBV6-1
cdr3_length: 14
j_call: TRBJ2-1
cdr3_aa: CASRAGGPYNEQFF
cdr3_nt: TGTGCCAGCAGGGCAGGGGGACCCTACAATGAGCAGTTCTTC

d_call: .
clone_size: few
v_call: TRBV5-1
cdr3_length: 15
j_call: TRBJ1-5
cdr3_aa: CASSLEGQLNQPQHF
cdr3_nt: TGCGCCAGCAGCTTGGAAGGACAGCTCAATCAGCCCCAGCATTTT

d_call: TRBD1
clone_size: .
v_call: TRBV19
cdr3_length: 13
j_call: TRBJ2-7
cdr3_aa: CASSRDRVYEQYF
cdr3_nt: TGTGCCAGTAGCCGGGACAGGGTCTACGAGCAGTACTTC

d_call: TRBD1
clone_size: .
v_call: TRBV30
cdr3_length: 15
j_call: TRBJ2-5
cdr3_aa: CAWSSATGGVETQYF
cdr3_nt: TGTGCCTGGAGCTCAGCTACAGGGGGCGTGGAGACCCAGTACTTC

d_call: .
clone_size: .
v_call: TRBV4-3
cdr3_length: 15
j_call: TRBJ2-5
cdr3_aa: CASSPQLDHQETQYF
cdr3_nt: TGCGCCAGCAGCCCCCAACTAGACCATCAAGAGACCCAGTACTTC

d_call: TRBD2
clone_size: .
v_call: TRBV7-6
cdr3_length: 14
j_call: TRBJ2-1
cdr3_aa: CASSLLAGGPGQFF
cdr3_nt: TGTGCCAGCAGCTTACTTGCGGGGGGACCTGGGCAGTTCTTC

d_call: .
clone_size: .
v_call: TRBV29-1
cdr3_length: 17
j_call: TRBJ1-5
cdr3_aa: CSVELDRRTYSNQPQHF
cdr3_nt: TGCAGCGTTGAACTAGACAGACGCACCTATAGCAATCAGCCCCAGCATTTT

d_call: TRBD2
clone_size: .
v_call: TRBV19
cdr3_length: 15
j_call: TRBJ2-3
cdr3_aa: CASSDSGRDTDTQYF
cdr3_nt: TGTGCCAGTAGTGATAGCGGGAGAGACACAGATACGCAGTATTTT

d_call: TRBD1
clone_size: .
v_call: TRBV4-3
cdr3_length: 18
j_call: TRBJ1-1
cdr3_aa: CASSQVAQGPSGNTEAFF
cdr3_nt: TGCGCCAGCAGCCAAGTGGCACAGGGGCCGTCCGGTAACACTGAAGCTTTCTTT

d_call: .
clone_size: .
v_call: TRBV7-2
cdr3_length: 13
j_call: TRBJ2-3
cdr3_aa: CASSPGDRRGQYF
cdr3_nt: TGTGCCAGCAGCCCGGGGGACCGGAGAGGTCAGTATTTT

d_call: .
clone_size: few
v_call: TRBV7-2
cdr3_length: 12
j_call: TRBJ1-3
cdr3_aa: CASSLSINTIYF
cdr3_nt: TGTGCCAGCAGCTTAAGCATCAACACCATATATTTT

d_call: .
clone_size: once
v_call: TRBV11-2
cdr3_length: 14
j_call: TRBJ2-3
cdr3_aa: CASSQPGAADTQYF
cdr3_nt: TGTGCCAGCAGCCAACCAGGGGCAGCGGATACGCAGTATTTT

d_call: TRBD1
clone_size: .
v_call: TRBV27
cdr3_length: 13
j_call: TRBJ2-7
cdr3_aa: CASSGTEDYEQYF
cdr3_nt: TGTGCCAGCAGTGGGACAGAAGACTACGAGCAGTACTTC

d_call: .
clone_size: .
v_call: TRBV4-1
cdr3_length: 14
j_call: TRBJ1-2
cdr3_aa: CASSQDGDTYGYTF
cdr3_nt: TGCGCCAGCAGCCAAGATGGGGACACCTATGGCTACACCTTC